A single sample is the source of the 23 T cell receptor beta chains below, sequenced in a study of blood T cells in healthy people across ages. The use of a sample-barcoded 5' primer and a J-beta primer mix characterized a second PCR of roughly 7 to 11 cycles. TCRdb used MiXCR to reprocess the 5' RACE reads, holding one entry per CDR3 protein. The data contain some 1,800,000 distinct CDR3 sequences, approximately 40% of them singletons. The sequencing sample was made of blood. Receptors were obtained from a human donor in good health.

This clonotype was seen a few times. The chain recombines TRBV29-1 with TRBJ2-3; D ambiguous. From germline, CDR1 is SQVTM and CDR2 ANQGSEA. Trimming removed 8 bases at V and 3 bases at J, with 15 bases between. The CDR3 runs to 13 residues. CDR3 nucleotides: TGCAGCACCCAGGAGACCGGGACAGATACGCAGTATTTT. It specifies CSTQETGTDTQYF.

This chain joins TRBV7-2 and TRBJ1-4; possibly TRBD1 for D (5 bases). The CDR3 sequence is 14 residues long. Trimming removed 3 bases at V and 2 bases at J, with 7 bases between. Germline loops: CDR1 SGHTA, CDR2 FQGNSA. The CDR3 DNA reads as TGTGCCAGCAGCTTCAGGGTTACTAATGAAAAACTGTTTTTT. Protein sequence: CASSFRVTNEKLFF.

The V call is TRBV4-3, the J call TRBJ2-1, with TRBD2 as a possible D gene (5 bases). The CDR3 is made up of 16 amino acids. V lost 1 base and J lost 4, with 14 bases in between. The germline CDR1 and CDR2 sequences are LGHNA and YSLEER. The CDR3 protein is CASSQGLPLQYNEQFF. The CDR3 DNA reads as TGCGCCAGCAGCCAAGGACTACCCTTGCAGTACAATGAGCAGTTCTTC.

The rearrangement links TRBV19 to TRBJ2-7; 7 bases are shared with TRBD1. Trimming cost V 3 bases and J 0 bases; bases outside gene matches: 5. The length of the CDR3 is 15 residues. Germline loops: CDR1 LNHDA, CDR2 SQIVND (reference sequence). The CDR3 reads CASSIQGDNSYEQYF. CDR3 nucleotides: TGTGCCAGTAGTATCCAGGGGGACAACTCCTACGAGCAGTACTTC.

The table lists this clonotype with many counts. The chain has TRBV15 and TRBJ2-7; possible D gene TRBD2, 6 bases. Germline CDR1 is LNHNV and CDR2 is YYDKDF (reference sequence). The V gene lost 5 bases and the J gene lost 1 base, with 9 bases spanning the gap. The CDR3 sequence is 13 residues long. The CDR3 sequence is CATSAGLSYEQYF. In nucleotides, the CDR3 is TGTGCCACCAGCGCCGGACTATCCTACGAGCAGTACTTC.

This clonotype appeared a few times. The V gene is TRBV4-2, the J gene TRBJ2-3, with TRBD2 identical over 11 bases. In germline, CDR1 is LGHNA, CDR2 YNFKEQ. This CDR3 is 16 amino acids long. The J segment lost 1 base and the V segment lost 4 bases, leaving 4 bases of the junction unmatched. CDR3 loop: CASSPYSGGGTDTQYF. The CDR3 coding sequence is TGTGCCAGCAGCCCCTATAGCGGGGGGGGCACAGATACGCAGTATTTT.

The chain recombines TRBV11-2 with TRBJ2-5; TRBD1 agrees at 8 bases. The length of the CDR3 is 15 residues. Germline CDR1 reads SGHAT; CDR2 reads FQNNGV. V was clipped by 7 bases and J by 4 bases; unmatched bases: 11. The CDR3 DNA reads TGTGCCAGCACTTCCCGGCAGGGGGCTGGAGAGACCCAGTACTTC. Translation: CASTSRQGAGETQYF.

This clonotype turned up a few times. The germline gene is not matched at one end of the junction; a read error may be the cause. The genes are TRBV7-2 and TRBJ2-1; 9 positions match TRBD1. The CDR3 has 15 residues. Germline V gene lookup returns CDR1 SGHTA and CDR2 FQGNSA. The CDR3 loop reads CAGSPGGGQGRRQFF. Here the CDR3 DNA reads TGTGCCGGCAGCCCAGGGGGGGGACAGGGAAGAAGGCAGTTCTTC.

The CDR3 here is CAINTRGSSYEQYF. The CDR3 nucleotides read TGTGCCATCAATACGAGGGGGAGCTCCTACGAGCAGTACTTC. This chain joins TRBV10-3 and TRBJ2-7, with a weak D call TRBD1 (6 bases). Germline V gives CDR1 ENHRY, CDR2 SYGVKD. The germline V and J ends were trimmed by 7 bases and 0 bases, with 13 bases remaining between them. The CDR3 loop spans 14 amino acids.

The chain's CDR3 is CASGFPDQGIDYGYTF. The CDR3 nucleotides are TGTGCTAGTGGTTTCCCGGATCAGGGGATTGACTATGGCTACACCTTC. The chain joins TRBV12-5 to TRBJ1-2; TRBD1 might be the D (6 bases). V dropped 3 bases and J dropped 3 bases, with 17 bases sitting between them. This CDR3 region has 16 residues. Germline V gene data show CDR1 as LGHNT and CDR2 as FRNRAP. The full variable domain, its missing parts supplied by reference TRBV12-5 and TRBJ1-2, is DARVTQTPRHKVTEMGQEVTMRCQPILGHNTVFWYRQTMMQGLELLAYFRNRAPLDDSGMPKDRFSAEMPDATLATLKIQPSEPRDSAVYFCASGFPDQGIDYGYTFGSGTRLTVV.

The CDR3 region is CASSYLTYRRGPDTQYF. The CDR3 DNA reads TGCGCCAGCAGCTACTTAACATACCGCAGGGGGCCGGATACGCAGTATTTT. The rearrangement uses TRBV4-3 and TRBJ2-3; the match to TRBD1 covers 8 bases. The CDR3 loop spans 17 amino acids. CDR1 and CDR2 from the germline V gene are LGHNA and YSLEER. J lost 6 bases, V lost 5 bases, and 16 bases had no gene match.

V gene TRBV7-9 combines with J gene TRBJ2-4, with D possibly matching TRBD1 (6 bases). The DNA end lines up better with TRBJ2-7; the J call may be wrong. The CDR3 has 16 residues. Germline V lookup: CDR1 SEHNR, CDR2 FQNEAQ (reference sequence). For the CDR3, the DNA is TGTGCCAGCAGCTCATGGGGCAGGGGAAATTCCTACGAGCAGTACTTC. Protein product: CASSSWGRGNSYEQYF.

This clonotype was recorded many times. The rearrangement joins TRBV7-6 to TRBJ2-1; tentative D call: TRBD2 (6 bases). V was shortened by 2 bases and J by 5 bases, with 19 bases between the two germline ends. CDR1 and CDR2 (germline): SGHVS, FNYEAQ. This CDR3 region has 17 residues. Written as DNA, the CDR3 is TGTGCCAGCAGCTTACGGATACCGGGGGTGACGGACAATGAGCAGTTCTTC. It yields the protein CASSLRIPGVTDNEQFF.

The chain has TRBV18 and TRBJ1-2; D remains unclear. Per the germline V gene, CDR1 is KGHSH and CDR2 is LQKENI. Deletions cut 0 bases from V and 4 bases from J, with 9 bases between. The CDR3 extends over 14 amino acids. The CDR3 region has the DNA TGTGCCAGCTCACCACCCGGAGGAGCCTATGGCTACACCTTC. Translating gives CASSPPGGAYGYTF.

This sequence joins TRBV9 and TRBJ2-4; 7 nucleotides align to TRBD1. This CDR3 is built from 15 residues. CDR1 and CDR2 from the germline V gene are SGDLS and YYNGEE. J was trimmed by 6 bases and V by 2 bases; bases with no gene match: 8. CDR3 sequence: CASSVSTGFGNIQYF. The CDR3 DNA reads TGTGCCAGCAGCGTTTCGACAGGGTTCGGAAACATTCAGTACTTC.

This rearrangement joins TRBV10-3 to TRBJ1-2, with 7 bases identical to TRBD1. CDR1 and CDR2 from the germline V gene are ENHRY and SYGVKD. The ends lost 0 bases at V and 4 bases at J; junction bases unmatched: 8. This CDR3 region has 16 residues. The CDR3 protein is CAISESQGQQPYGYTF. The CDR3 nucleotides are TGTGCCATCAGTGAGTCACAGGGACAGCAACCCTATGGCTACACCTTC.

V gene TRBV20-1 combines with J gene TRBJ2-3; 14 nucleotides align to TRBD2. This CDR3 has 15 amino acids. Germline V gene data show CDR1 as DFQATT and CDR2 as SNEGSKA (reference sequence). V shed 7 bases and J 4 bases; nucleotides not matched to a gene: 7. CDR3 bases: TGCAGTGTCCGTCGACTAGCGGGGGGGCCAGATACGCAGTATTTT. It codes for CSVRRLAGGPDTQYF.

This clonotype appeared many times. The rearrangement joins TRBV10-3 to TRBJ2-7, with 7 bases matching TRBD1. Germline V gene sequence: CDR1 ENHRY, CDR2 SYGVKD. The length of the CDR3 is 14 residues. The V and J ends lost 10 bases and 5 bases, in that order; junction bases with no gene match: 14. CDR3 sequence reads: CASRSSGGWDEQYF. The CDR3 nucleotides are TGTGCCAGCCGATCCTCAGGGGGATGGGACGAGCAGTACTTC.

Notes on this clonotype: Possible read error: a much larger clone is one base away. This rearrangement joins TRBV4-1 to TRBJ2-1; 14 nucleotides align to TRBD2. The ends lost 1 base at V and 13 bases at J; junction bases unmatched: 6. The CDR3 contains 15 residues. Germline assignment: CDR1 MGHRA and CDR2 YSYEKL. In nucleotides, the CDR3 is TGCGCCAGCAGCCAAGCGGGACTAGCGGGAGAGACCCAGTTCTTC. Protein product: CASSQAGLAGETQFF.

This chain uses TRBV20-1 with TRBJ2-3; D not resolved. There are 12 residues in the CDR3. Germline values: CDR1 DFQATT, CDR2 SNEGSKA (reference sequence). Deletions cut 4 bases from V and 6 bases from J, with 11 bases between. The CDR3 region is CSATVSRDTQYF. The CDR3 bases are TGCAGTGCTACAGTTTCGAGGGATACGCAGTATTTT.

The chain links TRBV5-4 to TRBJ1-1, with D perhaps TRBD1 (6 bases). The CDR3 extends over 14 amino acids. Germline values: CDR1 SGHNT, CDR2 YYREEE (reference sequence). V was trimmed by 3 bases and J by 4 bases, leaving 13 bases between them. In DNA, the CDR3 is TGTGCCAGCAGCTGGAGGGGGGGGCCCACTGAAGCTTTCTTT. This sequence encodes CASSWRGGPTEAFF.

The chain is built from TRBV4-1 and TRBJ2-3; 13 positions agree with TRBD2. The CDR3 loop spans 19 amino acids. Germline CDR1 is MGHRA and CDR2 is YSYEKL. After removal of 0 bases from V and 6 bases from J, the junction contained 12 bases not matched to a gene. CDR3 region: CASSQDTSGGASHADTQYF. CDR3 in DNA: TGCGCCAGCAGCCAAGATACTAGCGGGGGGGCCAGTCATGCGGATACGCAGTATTTT.

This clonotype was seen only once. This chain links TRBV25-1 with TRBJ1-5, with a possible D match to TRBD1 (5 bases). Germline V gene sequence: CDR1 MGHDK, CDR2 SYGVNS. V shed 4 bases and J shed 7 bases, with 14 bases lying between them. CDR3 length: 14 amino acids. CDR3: CASSGVGGNQPQHF. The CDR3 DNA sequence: TGTGCCAGCAGTGGAGTCGGGGGTAACCAGCCCCAGCATTTT.